This entry is about one T cell receptor beta chain. This entry comes from a study of Ad26.COV2.S vaccination and SARS-CoV-2 variants. TCRdb's table, derived via immunoSEQ multiplex PCR, lists solely in-frame clones and lacks some. The repertoire holds a few hundred thousand clones, with roughly four fifths as singletons. As to treatment: around 19 received Ad26.COV2.S at low or high dose, single or two shots; about 5 received placebo; per-sample allocation not given. At day 63 after the first vaccine or placebo injection, samples were drawn. The V end lost 0 bases, the J end lost 1 base, and 9 bases lay between the germline ends. Germline CDR1 reads SGDLS; CDR2 reads YYNGEE. This CDR3 comprises 15 residues.

The sample consisted of peripheral blood, taken in a trial of Ad26.COV2.S vaccine versus placebo. The TCR was taken from a person between 18 and 65 years old who received the Ad26.COV2.S COVID-19 vaccine or a placebo. The chain combines TRBV9 with TRBJ2-3; D may be TRBD2 (5 bases). CDR3 amino acids: CASSVENSGTDTQYF. The CDR3 nucleotides are TGTGCCAGCAGCGTAGAGAATAGCGGCACAGATACGCAGTATTTT.